The T cell receptor (beta chain) described here comes from a study of blood T cell repertoires in COVID-19. Study at large: The samples span acute and convalescent COVID-19 from the United States, Italy and Spain.

The germline CDR1 and CDR2 sequences are SGDLS and YYNGEE. This CDR3 is 14 amino acids long. Germline trimming cut 4 bases from V and 7 bases from J; bases unmatched to any gene: 10. Original methodology: Researchers report that nucleated cell counts were estimated from reference gene primer amplification. Clones were sequenced by immunoSEQ multiplex PCR, and TCRdb holds only the in-frame ones, with some missing. V, J and clone size are those of that table, while D and trimming were read from the DNA. The top ten hold roughly 1.2% of the sample, which has 60,000 to 70,000 clones, 85% to 90% seen once.

This TCR came from a woman aged 60-75 years with acute or convalescent COVID-19. The specimen sequenced was peripheral blood. V and J are TRBV9 and TRBJ1-1, with 7 bases identical to TRBD1. In nucleotides, the CDR3 is TGTGCCAGCAGCAGCCTTGGGACAGATGATGAAGCTTTCTTT. This gives the protein CASSSLGTDDEAFF. Supplemented by reference TRBV9 and TRBJ1-1, the full variable domain reads DSGVTQTPKHLITATGQRVTLRCSPRSGDLSVYWYQQSLDQGLQFLIQYYNGEERAKGNILERFSAQQFPDLHSELNLSSLELGDSALYFCASSSLGTDDEAFFGQGTRLTVV.